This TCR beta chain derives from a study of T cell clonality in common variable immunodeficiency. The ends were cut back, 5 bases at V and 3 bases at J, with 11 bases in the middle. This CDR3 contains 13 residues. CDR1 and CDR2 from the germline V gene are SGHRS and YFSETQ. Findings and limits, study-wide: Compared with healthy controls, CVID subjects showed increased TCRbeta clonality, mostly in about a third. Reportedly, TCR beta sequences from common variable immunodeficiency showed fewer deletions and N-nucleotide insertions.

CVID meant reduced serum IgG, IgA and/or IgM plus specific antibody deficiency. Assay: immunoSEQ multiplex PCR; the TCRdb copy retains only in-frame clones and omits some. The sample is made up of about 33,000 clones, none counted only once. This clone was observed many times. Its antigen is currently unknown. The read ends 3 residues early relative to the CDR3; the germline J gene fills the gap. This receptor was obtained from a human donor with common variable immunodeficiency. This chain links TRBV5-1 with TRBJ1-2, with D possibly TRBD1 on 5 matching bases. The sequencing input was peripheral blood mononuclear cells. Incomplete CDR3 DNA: TGCGCCAGCAGTTACAGGAGGGACTATGGC. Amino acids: CASSYRRDYG. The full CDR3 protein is CASSYRRDYGYTF.